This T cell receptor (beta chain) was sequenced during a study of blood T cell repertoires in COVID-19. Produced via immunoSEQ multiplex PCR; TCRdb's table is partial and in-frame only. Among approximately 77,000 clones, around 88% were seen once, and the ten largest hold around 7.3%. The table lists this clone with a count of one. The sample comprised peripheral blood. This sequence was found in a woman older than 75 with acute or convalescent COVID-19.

In DNA form, the CDR3 reads TGCAGCGTCGGGGGACAGTTCGATGGCTACACCTTC. Residues: CSVGGQFDGYTF. V gene TRBV29-1 combines with J gene TRBJ1-2; 7 bases agree with TRBD1. V lost 6 bases to trimming and J lost 6 bases; unmatched junction nucleotides: 7. Germline CDR1 and CDR2: SQVTM and ANQGSEA. This CDR3 region has 12 residues.